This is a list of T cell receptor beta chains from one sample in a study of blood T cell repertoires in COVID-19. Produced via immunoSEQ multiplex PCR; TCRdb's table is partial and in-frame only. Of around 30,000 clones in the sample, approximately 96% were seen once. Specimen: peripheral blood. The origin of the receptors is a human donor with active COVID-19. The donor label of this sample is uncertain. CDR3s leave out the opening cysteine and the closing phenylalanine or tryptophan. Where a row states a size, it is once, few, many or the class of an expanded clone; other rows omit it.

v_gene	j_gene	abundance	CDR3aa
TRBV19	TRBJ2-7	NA	ASSIGGRAFDEQY
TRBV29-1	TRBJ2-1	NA	SVQNPPEQF
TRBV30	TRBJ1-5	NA	AWSVWTGSLEGNQPQH
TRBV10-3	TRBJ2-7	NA	AISGVAPYEQY
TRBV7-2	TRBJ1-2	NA	ASSKNRGRGLRDGYT
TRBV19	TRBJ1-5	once	ASSVDREYNQPQH
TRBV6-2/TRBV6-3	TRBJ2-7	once	ASSYRPRPGSYEQY
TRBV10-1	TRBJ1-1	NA	ASSALRAAEAF
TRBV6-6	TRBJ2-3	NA	ASSYSNLALDTQY
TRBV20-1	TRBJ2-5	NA	SARPGETQY
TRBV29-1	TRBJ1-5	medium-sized	SAERGVDRGDQPQH
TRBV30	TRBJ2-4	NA	AWSVVTRAVEQY
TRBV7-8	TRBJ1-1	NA	ASSSKVQGLAF
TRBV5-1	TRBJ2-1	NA	ASSLVSGGNNNEQF
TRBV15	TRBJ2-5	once	ATSRAGLAGQETQY
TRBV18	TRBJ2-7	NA	ASSPTSGYEQY
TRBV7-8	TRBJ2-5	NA	ASSPGVGGAGETQY